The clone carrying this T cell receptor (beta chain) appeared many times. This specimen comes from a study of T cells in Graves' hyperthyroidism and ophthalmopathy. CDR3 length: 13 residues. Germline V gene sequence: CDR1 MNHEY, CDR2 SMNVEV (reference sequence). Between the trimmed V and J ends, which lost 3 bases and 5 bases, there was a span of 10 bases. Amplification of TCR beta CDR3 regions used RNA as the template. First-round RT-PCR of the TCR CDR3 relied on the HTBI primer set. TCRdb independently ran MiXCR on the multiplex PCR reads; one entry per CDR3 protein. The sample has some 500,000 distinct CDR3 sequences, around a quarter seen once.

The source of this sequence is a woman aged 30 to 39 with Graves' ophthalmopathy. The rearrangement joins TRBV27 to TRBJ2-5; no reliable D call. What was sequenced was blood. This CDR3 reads CASSFRYAETQYF. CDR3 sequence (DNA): TGTGCCAGCAGTTTTAGATACGCGGAGACCCAGTACTTC.